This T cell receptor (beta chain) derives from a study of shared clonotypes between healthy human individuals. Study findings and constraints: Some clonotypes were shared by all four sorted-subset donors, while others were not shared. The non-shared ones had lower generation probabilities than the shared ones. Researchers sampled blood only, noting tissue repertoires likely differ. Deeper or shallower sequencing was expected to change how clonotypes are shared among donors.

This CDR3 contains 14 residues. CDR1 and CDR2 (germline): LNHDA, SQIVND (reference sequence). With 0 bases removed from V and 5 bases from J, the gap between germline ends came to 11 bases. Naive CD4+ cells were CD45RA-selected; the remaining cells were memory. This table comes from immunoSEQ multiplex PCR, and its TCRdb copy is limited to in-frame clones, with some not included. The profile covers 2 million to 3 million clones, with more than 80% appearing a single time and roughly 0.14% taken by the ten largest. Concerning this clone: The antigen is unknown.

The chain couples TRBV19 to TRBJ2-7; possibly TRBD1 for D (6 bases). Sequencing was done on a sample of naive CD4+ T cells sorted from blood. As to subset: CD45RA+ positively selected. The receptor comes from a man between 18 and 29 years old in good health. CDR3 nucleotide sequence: TGTGCCAGTAGTATAGACGGTAACAGGGACGAGCAGTACTTC. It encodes CASSIDGNRDEQYF.